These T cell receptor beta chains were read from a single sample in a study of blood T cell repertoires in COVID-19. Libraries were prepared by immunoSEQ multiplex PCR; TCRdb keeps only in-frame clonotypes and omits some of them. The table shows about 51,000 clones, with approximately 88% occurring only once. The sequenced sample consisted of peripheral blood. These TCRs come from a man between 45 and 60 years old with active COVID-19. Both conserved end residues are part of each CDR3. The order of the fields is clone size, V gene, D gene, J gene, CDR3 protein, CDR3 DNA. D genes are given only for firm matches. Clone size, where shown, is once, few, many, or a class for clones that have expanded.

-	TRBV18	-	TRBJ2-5	CASSLLPRDNQETQYF	TGTGCCAGCTCACTACTGCCCAGGGACAACCAAGAGACCCAGTACTTC
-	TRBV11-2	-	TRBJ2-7	CASSLVTDYEQYF	TGTGCCAGCAGCTTAGTGACAGATTACGAGCAGTACTTC
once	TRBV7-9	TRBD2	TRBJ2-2	CASSPGLAATGELFF	TGTGCCAGCAGTCCGGGACTAGCGGCTACCGGGGAGCTGTTTTTT
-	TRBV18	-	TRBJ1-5	CASSPTASSQPQHF	TGTGCCAGCTCACCAACAGCCTCTTCTCAGCCCCAGCATTTT
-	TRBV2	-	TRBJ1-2	CASRGTFLGGYTF	TGTGCCAGCAGGGGGACATTCCTGGGAGGCTACACCTTC
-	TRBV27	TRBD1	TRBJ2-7	CASSRRTGREQYF	TGTGCCAGCAGTCGAAGGACAGGGCGGGAGCAGTACTTC
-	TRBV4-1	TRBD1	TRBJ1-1	CASSQGGQGAKTTEAFF	TGCGCCAGCAGCCAGGGCGGACAGGGGGCAAAGACCACTGAAGCTTTCTTT
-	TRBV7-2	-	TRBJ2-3	CASSLSAGDADTQYF	TGTGCCAGCAGCTTATCGGCGGGCGATGCAGATACGCAGTATTTT
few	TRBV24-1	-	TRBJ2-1	CATSGRTDYNEQFF	TGTGCCACCTCAGGCAGGACAGACTACAATGAGCAGTTCTTC
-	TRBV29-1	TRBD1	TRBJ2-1	CSVGPGQGKGNEQFF	TGCAGCGTGGGACCGGGACAGGGGAAGGGAAATGAGCAGTTCTTC
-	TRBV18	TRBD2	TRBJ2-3	CASSAGLAGDTQYF	TGTGCCAGCTCAGCGGGACTAGCGGGAGATACGCAGTATTTT
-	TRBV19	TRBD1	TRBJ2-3	CASSTRQGTSTQYF	TGTGCCAGTAGTACCAGACAGGGAACGTCCACGCAGTATTTT
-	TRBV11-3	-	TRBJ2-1	CASSLIGAVVYNEQFF	TGTGCCAGCAGCTTAATAGGGGCTGTTGTGTACAATGAGCAGTTCTTC
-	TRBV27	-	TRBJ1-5	CASRRGGNQPQHF	TGTGCCAGCCGTCGGGGGGGGAATCAGCCCCAGCATTTT
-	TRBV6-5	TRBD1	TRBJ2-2	CASSYPTGANTGELFF	TGTGCCAGCAGTTACCCGACAGGGGCTAACACCGGGGAGCTGTTTTTT
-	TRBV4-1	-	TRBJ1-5	CASSQEGRAEGPQHF	TGCGCCAGCAGCCAAGAAGGACGGGCGGAGGGGCCCCAGCATTTT
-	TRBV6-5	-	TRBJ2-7	CASTKPGQTYEQYF	TGTGCCAGCACCAAACCGGGACAAACCTACGAGCAGTACTTC
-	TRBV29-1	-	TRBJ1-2	CSVRGRGGLADGYTF	TGCAGCGTTCGGGGGCGGGGTGGGCTAGCGGATGGCTACACCTTC
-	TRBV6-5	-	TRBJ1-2	CASSTNGNYGYTF	TGTGCCAGCAGTACTAACGGTAACTATGGCTACACCTTC
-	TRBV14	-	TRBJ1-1	CASSQVRGTEAFF	TGTGCCAGCAGCCAAGTAAGGGGGACTGAAGCTTTCTTT
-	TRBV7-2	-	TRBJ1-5	CASSLGPTGNQAQHF	TGTGCCAGCAGCTTAGGCCCAACAGGAAATCAGGCCCAGCATTTT
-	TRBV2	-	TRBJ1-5	CASSEEGAGLGQPQHF	TGTGCCAGCAGTGAGGAAGGAGCGGGGTTGGGTCAGCCCCAGCATTTT
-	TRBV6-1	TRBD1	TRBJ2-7	CASSARTGGTIGEQYF	TGTGCCAGCAGTGCCCGGACAGGGGGCACCATTGGTGAGCAGTACTTC
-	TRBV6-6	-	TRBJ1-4	CATGMRGMTGKLFF	TGTGCCACCGGAATGAGAGGGATGACGGGAAAACTGTTTTTT
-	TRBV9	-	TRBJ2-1	CASSARDSPRRENEQFF	TGTGCCAGCAGCGCCCGGGACTCCCCCCGGAGGGAGAATGAGCAGTTCTTC
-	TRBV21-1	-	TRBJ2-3	CASTRDSRAADTQYF	TGTGCCAGCACCAGGGACTCTCGGGCGGCAGATACGCAGTATTTT
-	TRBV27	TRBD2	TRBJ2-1	CASSRSALAGGYNEQFF	TGTGCCAGCAGTCGCTCTGCACTAGCGGGGGGGTACAATGAGCAGTTCTTC